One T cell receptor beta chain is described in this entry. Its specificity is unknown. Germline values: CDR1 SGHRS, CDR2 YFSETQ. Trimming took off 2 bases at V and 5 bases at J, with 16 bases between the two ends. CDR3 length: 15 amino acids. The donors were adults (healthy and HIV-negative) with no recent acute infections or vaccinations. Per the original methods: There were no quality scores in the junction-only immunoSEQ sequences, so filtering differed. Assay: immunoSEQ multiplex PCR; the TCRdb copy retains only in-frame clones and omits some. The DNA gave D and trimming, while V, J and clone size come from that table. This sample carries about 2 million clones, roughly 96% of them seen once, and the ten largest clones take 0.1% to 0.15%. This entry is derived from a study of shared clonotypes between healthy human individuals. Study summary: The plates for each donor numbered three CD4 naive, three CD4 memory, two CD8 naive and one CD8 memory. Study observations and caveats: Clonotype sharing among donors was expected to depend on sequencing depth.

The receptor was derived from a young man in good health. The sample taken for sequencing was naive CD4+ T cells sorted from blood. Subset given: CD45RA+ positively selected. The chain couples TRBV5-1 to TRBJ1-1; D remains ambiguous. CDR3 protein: CASSFYGVLRTEAFF. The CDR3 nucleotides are TGCGCCAGCAGCTTCTACGGAGTACTGAGGACTGAAGCTTTCTTT.